One and the same sample provided the 8 T cell receptor beta chains below, sequenced in a study of molecular identifiers for immune sequencing clone quantification (dated by TCRdb to between 2018 and 2020). Libraries were built with PCR. Sequencing used a NextSeq 500. TCRdb reran the public reads through fastp at Q25 and MiXCR, keeping productive beta chains. Rows with one shared CDR3 protein collapse into an entry with the most common genes and DNA. This sample comprises approximately 550,000 distinct CDR3 sequences, less than 30% of them detected only once. The biggest ten clones account for around 0.79% of the sample. The sequencing sample was made of naive CD8+ T cells from blood, with Jurkat cell RNA spiked in. The label giving this sample's cell subset or site can be read as: FACS-sorted CD8+CD4-CCR7+CD45RA+ naive T cells. These receptors were taken from a human donor in good health. Some libraries in this study had Jurkat cell RNA spiked in.

J is TRBJ2-5 and V is TRBV4-1; 9 bases align to TRBD1. Germline trimming cut 3 bases from V and 3 bases from J; bases unmatched to any gene: 2. Germline CDR1 and CDR2: MGHRA and YSYEKL. The CDR3 is made up of 14 amino acids. This CDR3 reads CASSHGQGKETQYF. CDR3 DNA sequence: TGCGCCAGCAGCCATGGACAGGGGAAAGAGACCCAGTACTTC.

This clonotype occurred a few times. The chain carries TRBV6-6 and TRBJ2-3, with D possibly being TRBD2 (6 bases). This CDR3 is built from 14 residues. V was trimmed by 7 bases and J by 3 bases, leaving 14 bases between them. Germline V CDR1 and CDR2: MNHNY, SVGAGI (reference sequence). This CDR3 is CASNHEGGTDTQYF. CDR3 DNA: TGTGCCAGCAACCACGAGGGAGGTACAGATACGCAGTATTTT.

J is TRBJ2-7 and V is TRBV30, with D perhaps assigned TRBD1 or TRBD2 (6 bases each). Per germline, CDR1 GTSNPN and CDR2 SVGIG (reference sequence). V lost 5 bases to trimming and J lost 7 bases, with 21 bases between them. The CDR3 has 14 residues. The CDR3 spells CAWGGGGDPGEQYF. The CDR3 nucleotides are TGTGCCTGGGGAGGGGGTGGAGACCCTGGGGAGCAGTACTTC.

In this sample, this clonotype turned up a few times. This chain connects TRBV19 to TRBJ2-7, with D perhaps assigned TRBD1 or TRBD2 (6 bases each). This CDR3 is 15 amino acids long. Trimming pared 6 bases from V and 3 bases from J, leaving 18 bases between. Germline CDR1 LNHDA, CDR2 SQIVND (reference sequence). This chain's CDR3 is CASRISAGHRYEQYF. DNA for the CDR3: TGTGCCAGTAGAATTTCCGCGGGACACCGCTACGAGCAGTACTTC.

Turning to this clonotype: Possible read error: a much larger clone is one base away. The J gene is TRBJ2-3, the V gene TRBV13, with D unresolved. V was trimmed by 5 bases and J by 6 bases, leaving 15 bases between them. CDR3 length: 14 amino acids. Germline V lookup: CDR1 PRHDT, CDR2 FYEKMQ (reference sequence). In DNA, the CDR3 is TGTGCCAGCAGCCCTCGACTTGAGTTGGATACGCAGTATTTT. It is translated as CASSPRLELDTQYF. Based on the CDR3 plus reference TRBV13 and TRBJ2-3, the full variable domain is AAGVIQSPRHLIKEKRETATLKCYPIPRHDTVYWYQQGPGQDPQFLISFYEKMQSDKGSIPDRFSAQQFSDYHSELNMSSLELGDSALYFCASSPRLELDTQYFGPGTRLTVL.

This clonotype came up a few times. At one of its ends the junction is not consistent with the germline gene, which may arise from a read error. The chain has TRBV20-1 and TRBJ2-7; D gene uncertain. Per the germline V gene, CDR1 is DFQATT and CDR2 is SNEGSKA (reference sequence). There are 14 residues in the CDR3. CDR3 coding DNA: TGCAGTGCCAGAGGTCCCCAGGAATACTACGAGCAGTACTTC. Amino acid sequence: CSARGPQEYYEQYF.

The chain links TRBV9 to TRBJ2-1, with a tentative D call TRBD2 (6 bases). V was trimmed by 0 bases and J by 8 bases, leaving 12 bases between them. Germline V CDR1 and CDR2: SGDLS, YYNGEE. The CDR3 has 14 residues. Here the CDR3 DNA reads TGTGCCAGCAGCGTAGATTCTAGCGAGGATGAGCAGTTCTTC. Translated, it gives CASSVDSSEDEQFF.

Notes on this clonotype: A junction end diverges from the germline sequence, so it may reflect a read error. The rearrangement joins TRBV28 to TRBJ2-2; 11 positions match TRBD1. Germline CDR1 and CDR2: MDHEN and SYDVKM. CDR3 length: 16 residues. CDR3 protein: CASSIGTGGWTGELCF. CDR3 nucleotide sequence: TGTGCCAGCAGTATAGGGACAGGGGGATGGACCGGGGAGCTGTGTTTT.